The 7 T cell receptor beta chains reported below all come from one sample, sequenced in a study of human T cells and chemical hapten exposure. TCRdb processed the RACE reads anew with MiXCR; each CDR3 protein has one entry. The sample holds more than 70,000 distinct CDR3 sequences, 8.5% seen once. Time point meaning: pre-sensitization, week 0. Sample treatment: therapeutic diphenylcyclopropenone sensitization with weekly scalp DPC. This sample comprised whole blood, obtained in connection with sensitization to the hapten diphenylcyclopropenone (DPC). These receptor sequences come from a man in his forties or fifties with alopecia areata. Some clones in this sample may be carry-over from other donors' samples.

The chain has TRBV9 and TRBJ2-3, with TRBD2 matching 9 bases. The CDR3 has 16 amino acids. CDR1 SGDLS and CDR2 YYNGEE come from the germline V gene. The J segment lost 3 bases and the V segment lost 4 bases, leaving 9 bases of the junction unmatched. CDR3 in DNA: TGTGCCAGCAGCAAATTAGCGGGAGATGTAACAGATACGCAGTATTTT. Translating gives CASSKLAGDVTDTQYF. The full variable domain, completed using reference TRBV9 and TRBJ2-3, is DSGVTQTPKHLITATGQRVTLRCSPRSGDLSVYWYQQSLDQGLQFLIQYYNGEERAKGNILERFSAQQFPDLHSELNLSSLELGDSALYFCASSKLAGDVTDTQYFGPGTRLTVL.

This clonotype has ten or more counts. V and J are TRBV3-1 and TRBJ2-1; 8 bases map to TRBD2. This CDR3 has 17 amino acids. V shed 4 bases and J 0 bases; nucleotides not matched to a gene: 8. Germline V gene data show CDR1 as LGHDT and CDR2 as YNNKEL (reference sequence). CDR3 protein: CASSPGQLAVSYNEQFF. The CDR3 DNA reads TGTGCCAGCAGCCCAGGCCAACTAGCGGTCTCCTACAATGAGCAGTTCTTC.

This clonotype was picked up many times. The genes are TRBV19 and TRBJ2-1, with D perhaps matching TRBD2 (6 bases). This CDR3 contains 13 residues. The V gene lost 6 bases and the J gene lost 10 bases, with 16 bases spanning the gap. Germline values: CDR1 LNHDA, CDR2 SQIVND (reference sequence). The CDR3 region is CASRARDLTEQFF. For the CDR3, the DNA is TGTGCCAGTAGGGCCCGGGACTTGACAGAGCAGTTCTTC. Looking up the rest from reference TRBV19 and TRBJ2-1 gives the full variable domain: DGGITQSPKYLFRKEGQNVTLSCEQNLNHDAMYWYRQDPGQGLRLIYYSQIVNDFQKGDIAEGYSVSREKKESFPLTVTSAQKNPTAFYLCASRARDLTEQFFGPGTRLTVL.

This clonotype was picked up many times. The chain carries TRBV9 and TRBJ1-3, with D perhaps TRBD1 (6 bases). CDR1 and CDR2 from the germline V gene are SGDLS and YYNGEE. Trimming removed 3 bases at V and 0 bases at J, with 13 bases between. This CDR3 contains 16 residues. The DNA of the CDR3 is TGTGCCAGCAGCGCTCTCCAGGGGAGCTCTGGAAACACCATATATTTT. Translating gives CASSALQGSSGNTIYF. Combining the CDR3 with reference TRBV9 and TRBJ1-3 gives the whole variable domain DSGVTQTPKHLITATGQRVTLRCSPRSGDLSVYWYQQSLDQGLQFLIQYYNGEERAKGNILERFSAQQFPDLHSELNLSSLELGDSALYFCASSALQGSSGNTIYFGEGSWLTVV.

This clonotype has a count of ten or more. For the CDR3, the DNA is TGTGCCAGTAGCACGGGGACAGCCTCCCATACGCAGTATTTT. Amino acid sequence: CASSTGTASHTQYF. J is TRBJ2-3 and V is TRBV19; TRBD1 matches at 7 bases. This CDR3 region has 14 residues. CDR1 and CDR2 (germline): LNHDA, SQIVND (reference sequence). After removal of 6 bases from V and 7 bases from J, the junction contained 10 bases not matched to a gene.

The rearrangement links TRBV7-9 to TRBJ2-1; 9 bases are shared with TRBD1. The ends lost 5 bases at V and 6 bases at J; junction bases unmatched: 2. There are 13 residues in the CDR3. The germline gives CDR1 SEHNR, CDR2 FQNEAQ (reference sequence). Here the CDR3 DNA reads TGTGCCAGCAGCATGGGACAGGGCAATGAGCAGTTCTTC. Its translation: CASSMGQGNEQFF.

This clonotype was counted a single time. The chain joins TRBV7-2 to TRBJ1-4; D remains ambiguous. Trimming shortened V by 5 bases and J by 0 bases, and 10 bases separated the two germline ends. Germline V gene data show CDR1 as SGHTA and CDR2 as FQGNSA. CDR3 size: 15 residues. The CDR3 DNA follows: TGTGCCAGCAGCGTCCTAGTTGCAACTAATGAAAAACTGTTTTTT. It is translated as CASSVLVATNEKLFF.